This TCR beta chain was retrieved from a study of blood T cell repertoires in COVID-19. At the level of the study: Samples of COVID-19 (acute and convalescent) were obtained from the United States, Italy and Spain. Sources were T cells, B-cell-depleted T cells, or PBMCs; the material itself was cDNA or gDNA.

The authors' processing: Using reference gene primer amplification, nucleated cell counts were estimated. Sequencing used immunoSEQ multiplex PCR; TCRdb keeps in-frame clones, though not all of them. The V and J calls and clone size come from that table; D and trimming were worked out from the DNA. The sample lists about 220,000 clones, around four fifths occurring once. The CDR3 loop spans 15 amino acids. The germline V and J ends were trimmed by 0 bases and 1 base, with 9 bases remaining between them. CDR1 is MNHNS, CDR2 SASEGT, per germline. This TCR came from a woman between 45 and 60 years old with acute or convalescent COVID-19. The chain is built from TRBV6-1 and TRBJ1-2; D remains ambiguous. Input material: peripheral blood. The chain's CDR3 is CASSEADTLNYGYTF. Written as DNA, the CDR3 is TGTGCCAGCAGTGAAGCCGACACCCTTAACTATGGCTACACCTTC.